This TCR beta chain was observed in a study of beta chain features in type 1 diabetes. Whole-study results and caveats: Whether HLA type influences TCRB rearrangement remained unresolved here. Cells with high TCR expression could be over-represented by cDNA sequencing. Moderately but significantly shorter TCRB CDR3s were found in Type 1 diabetes patients in all four CD4+ subsets. In type 1 diabetes patients, VDJ junctions had fewer insertions; deletions at these junctions were more frequent.

What was sequenced were expressed TCRB transcripts, since all of the isolated RNA had been reverse transcribed. Some clones are missing from TCRdb's copy, which holds only in-frame ones; the method was immunoSEQ multiplex PCR. The repertoire includes 600,000 or so clones, more than 12% of them detected once, and roughly 0.04% sits in the top ten. Regarding this clone: Its antigen is undetermined.

The J segment lost 8 bases and the V segment lost 5 bases, leaving 12 bases of the junction unmatched. The germline gives CDR1 MNHEY, CDR2 SMNVEV (reference sequence). This CDR3 is 16 amino acids long. The origin of this receptor is a man in his late teens or twenties with type 1 diabetes. The chain carries TRBV27 and TRBJ1-4; 9 bases are shared with TRBD1. Specimen: naive CD4+ T cells from blood. The CDR3 bases are TGTGCCAGCAGTCTCCGGACAGGGGCAAACGGAGAAAAACTGTTTTTT. Translation gives CASSLRTGANGEKLFF.